The 22 T cell receptor beta chains reported below all come from one sample, sequenced in a study of T cell clusters in autoimmune cytopenias. One tube held mixed TRB-A and TRB-B primer pools for touch-down PCR. TCRdb reprocessed the multiplex PCR reads, keeping one entry per CDR3 protein, no DNA. This repertoire includes fewer than 6,500 distinct CDR3 sequences. TRB was amplified from about 270 ng of peripheral blood genomic DNA per sample. The same sample was also studied in work on T cell repertoires in aging, cancer and after chemotherapy.

Sequences were obtained from peripheral blood. The receptors here all came from a human donor in good health.

Judged by frequency, this clonotype is medium-sized. J is TRBJ2-7 and V is TRBV29-1; with no DNA, the TCRdb D assignment of TRBD1 cannot be verified. Germline CDR1 and CDR2: SQVTM and ANQGSEA. The CDR3 has 13 amino acids. The CDR3 loop is CSVEGGPSYEQYF.

The rearrangement uses TRBV27 and TRBJ2-5; no DNA is available, so the TRBD1 call from TCRdb remains unchecked. CDR1 and CDR2 (germline): MNHEY, SMNVEV (reference sequence). CDR3 size: 17 residues. Here the CDR3 reads CASSLSTQGAGRETQYF.

V usage is TRBV10-3 and J usage is TRBJ1-2. Germline V lookup: CDR1 ENHRY, CDR2 SYGVKD. This CDR3 has 14 residues. CDR3 amino acids: CAISQNQGNYGYTF.

V is TRBV6-5 and J is TRBJ1-2; TCRdb's D gene call, TRBD1, goes unchecked for lack of DNA. In germline, CDR1 is MNHEY, CDR2 SVGAGI. The CDR3 is 13 residues long. CDR3 region: CASSLQGTYGYTF.

Judged by frequency, this clonotype is medium-sized. This chain links TRBV6-6 with TRBJ2-1; TCRdb selects TRBD1, and the lack of DNA leaves this call unchecked. Looked up from germline, CDR1 is MNHNY and CDR2 is SVGAGI (reference sequence). There are 12 residues in the CDR3. The CDR3: CASSSPGNEQFF.

This clonotype is classed as medium-sized by frequency. The rearrangement joins TRBV5-6 to TRBJ2-5. Germline CDR1 is SGHDT and CDR2 is YYEEEE. The CDR3 extends over 14 amino acids. The CDR3 loop reads CASSFSSNQETQYF.

This clonotype is identified as medium-sized from frequency. This chain joins TRBV19 and TRBJ2-2; TCRdb selects TRBD1, and the lack of DNA leaves this call unchecked. In germline, CDR1 is LNHDA, CDR2 SQIVND (reference sequence). The CDR3 spans 18 residues. CDR3 loop: CASSIYGTGSSGTGELFF. Drawing the rest from reference TRBV19 and TRBJ2-2, the complete variable domain is DGGITQSPKYLFRKEGQNVTLSCEQNLNHDAMYWYRQDPGQGLRLIYYSQIVNDFQKGDIAEGYSVSREKKESFPLTVTSAQKNPTAFYLCASSIYGTGSSGTGELFFGEGSRLTVL.

The J gene is TRBJ2-2, the V gene TRBV11-2; TCRdb designates TRBD2, a call that cannot be tested without DNA. The CDR3 loop spans 15 amino acids. Per germline, CDR1 SGHAT and CDR2 FQNNGV. The CDR3 loop is CASSLVGGWAGELFF.

This clonotype is deemed medium-sized (0.01 to 0.1%) by its frequency. The V gene is TRBV11-3, the J gene TRBJ2-1; the TRBD2 assignment by TCRdb is unverifiable without DNA. Germline values: CDR1 SGHNT, CDR2 YENEEA. This CDR3 is 16 amino acids long. The CDR3 protein is CASSTGGAGRNNEQFF.

This chain links TRBV10-3 with TRBJ2-3; TCRdb's assignment of TRBD1 cannot be checked, as there is no DNA. The CDR3 covers 15 residues. Germline values: CDR1 ENHRY, CDR2 SYGVKD. The CDR3 sequence is CAIKGTGGWADTQYF.

The V and J genes are TRBV6-5 and TRBJ1-4. Germline lookup yields CDR1 MNHEY and CDR2 SVGAGI. The CDR3 runs to 14 residues. CDR3 in amino acids: CASRVGGTNEKLFF.

This clonotype is identified as medium-sized from frequency. The chain couples TRBV11-3 to TRBJ1-3; TCRdb gives TRBD1 as the D gene, but with no DNA this cannot be confirmed. Germline values: CDR1 SGHNT, CDR2 YENEEA. The CDR3 length is 16 residues. The CDR3 is CASSGSFLRGGNTIYF.

J is TRBJ2-3 and V is TRBV11-3; the D call of TRBD2 rests on TCRdb alone, since no DNA is present to check it. Germline CDR1 and CDR2: SGHNT and YENEEA. This CDR3 contains 16 residues. CDR3 region: CASSLGGSGRADTQYF.

The chain uses TRBV6-1 and TRBJ2-1; checking the TCRdb D call of TRBD2 is not possible without DNA. In germline, CDR1 is MNHNS, CDR2 SASEGT. The CDR3 covers 15 residues. CDR3 residues: CASNGGGGSYNEQFF.

This clonotype counts as medium-sized by frequency. The V gene is TRBV12-3 or TRBV12-4, the J gene TRBJ2-3. The CDR3 contains 14 residues. The CDR3 protein is CASSRLGRTDTQYF.

This sequence joins TRBV6-1 and TRBJ1-2. Germline CDR1 and CDR2: MNHNS and SASEGT. There are 13 residues in the CDR3. The CDR3 loop is CASSDWVNYGYTF.

The chain has TRBV5-5 and TRBJ1-4; TCRdb selects TRBD1, and the lack of DNA leaves this call unchecked. Germline V gene data show CDR1 as SGHKS and CDR2 as YYEKEE (reference sequence). CDR3 size: 15 residues. This CDR3 reads CASSSEGSTNEKLFF.

The chain couples TRBV12-3 or TRBV12-4 to TRBJ2-7; TCRdb's D call of TRBD1 is untestable without DNA. The CDR3 spans 14 residues. Here the CDR3 reads CASSPRQGPHEQYF.

This clonotype is classed as medium-sized by frequency. The genes are TRBV30 and TRBJ2-3. This CDR3 contains 14 residues. Germline V gives CDR1 GTSNPN, CDR2 SVGIG (reference sequence). The chain's CDR3 is CAWRHAGGTDTQYF. Variable domain in full (rest from reference TRBV30 and TRBJ2-3): SQTIHQWPATLVQPVGSPLSLECTVEGTSNPNLYWYRQAAGRGLQLLFYSVGIGQISSEVPQNLSASRPQDRQFILSSKKLLLSDSGFYLCAWRHAGGTDTQYFGPGTRLTVL.

The gene calls are TRBV6-2 or TRBV6-3 and TRBJ1-2. The CDR3 loop spans 14 amino acids. Germline CDR1 is MNHEY and CDR2 is SVGEGT. CDR3 protein: CASSYSEYNYGYTF.

The chain recombines TRBV12-3 or TRBV12-4 with TRBJ2-7; TCRdb's assignment of TRBD1 cannot be checked, as there is no DNA. This CDR3 spans 14 amino acids. CDR3 region: CAIGPGDRVSEQYF.

The chain couples TRBV12-3 or TRBV12-4 to TRBJ2-1; TCRdb outputs TRBD2, but without DNA this stays unchecked. The CDR3 totals 14 residues. The CDR3: CASRWTSGNNEQFF.